The 30 T cell receptor beta chains in this list originate from one sample, sequenced in a study of shared clonotypes between healthy human individuals. The repertoire was sequenced with immunoSEQ multiplex PCR; TCRdb's copy has only in-frame clones and lacks some. The sample lists 2 million to 2.5 million clones, roughly 90% occurring once. Sequenced sample: naive CD4+ T cells from PBMCs. Indicated subset: CD45RA+ positively selected. These TCRs come from a man aged 18 to 30 in good health. Some clones in this sample may be carry-over from other donors' samples.

For the CDR3, the DNA is TGTGCCAGCAGCCAAACAAGGGAGGTCACTGAAGCTTTCTTT. Encoded protein: CASSQTREVTEAFF. V and J are TRBV7-2 and TRBJ1-1, with D unresolved. This CDR3 has 14 residues. Germline V gene lookup returns CDR1 SGHTA and CDR2 FQGNSA. Trimming stripped 5 bases from V and 4 bases from J, with 14 bases between.

The chain links TRBV29-1 to TRBJ1-3, with a weak D call TRBD1 (6 bases). Trimming removed 4 bases at V and 7 bases at J, with 17 bases between. CDR3 length: 14 amino acids. Germline CDR1 SQVTM, CDR2 ANQGSEA. The CDR3 reads CSVGGQSWWNTIYF. The CDR3 DNA follows: TGCAGCGTTGGAGGACAGAGTTGGTGGAACACCATATATTTT.

CDR3 protein: CASSRDSYNEKLFF. The CDR3 region has the DNA TGTGCCAGCAGCCGGGACAGTTATAATGAAAAACTGTTTTTT. The V gene is TRBV5-4, the J gene TRBJ1-4, with 7 bases matching TRBD1. Losses at the gene ends were 4 bases for V and 4 bases for J; bases not matched to a gene: 4. From germline, CDR1 is SGHNT and CDR2 YYREEE (reference sequence). This CDR3 has 14 amino acids.

CDR3 sequence reads: CASSNGQAVGYTF. Here the CDR3 DNA reads TGTGCCAGCAGTAACGGACAGGCGGTGGGCTACACCTTC. This chain joins TRBV6-6 and TRBJ1-2; 7 nucleotides match TRBD1. Trimming at V came to 5 bases and at J to 8 bases, leaving 8 bases not matched to a gene. Per the germline V gene, CDR1 is MNHNY and CDR2 is SVGAGI (reference sequence). The CDR3 extends over 13 amino acids.

The J gene is TRBJ2-1, the V gene TRBV5-5, with a tentative D call TRBD1 (6 bases). From germline, CDR1 is SGHKS and CDR2 YYEKEE (reference sequence). Trimming cost V 3 bases and J 9 bases, with 13 bases left between them. The CDR3 sequence is 13 residues long. As DNA, the CDR3 is TGTGCCAGCAGCTCGAGACAGGCTCCTGAGCAGTTCTTC. Translating gives CASSSRQAPEQFF.

The genes are TRBV7-2 and TRBJ2-7, with 8 nucleotides matching TRBD1. Germline lookup yields CDR1 SGHTA and CDR2 FQGNSA. The V segment lost 5 bases and the J segment 2 bases; nucleotides outside the gene matches: 11. The CDR3 spans 16 residues. Here the CDR3 DNA reads TGTGCCAGCAGCATCCGTCCAGACAGGGGTACCTACGAGCAGTACTTC. This sequence encodes CASSIRPDRGTYEQYF.

The J gene is TRBJ2-1, the V gene TRBV18, with D unclear. Per the germline V gene, CDR1 is KGHSH and CDR2 is LQKENI. V was shortened by 0 bases and J by 7 bases, with 7 bases between the two germline ends. The CDR3 consists of 13 residues. In DNA, the CDR3 is TGTGCCAGCTCACCACCGACCCAAAATGAGCAGTTCTTC. Its translation: CASSPPTQNEQFF.

The rearrangement links TRBV27 to TRBJ2-1; 11 nucleotides agree with TRBD2. This CDR3 contains 16 residues. Germline V lookup: CDR1 MNHEY, CDR2 SMNVEV (reference sequence). Trimming at V came to 7 bases and at J to 5 bases, leaving 10 bases not matched to a gene. The CDR3: CASILRYSGGDNEQFF. The CDR3 DNA reads as TGTGCCAGCATCCTCCGTTATAGCGGGGGGGACAATGAGCAGTTCTTC.

V usage is TRBV20-1 and J usage is TRBJ2-7, with D unclear. V was shortened by 3 bases and J by 9 bases, with 9 bases between the two germline ends. Germline V gene data show CDR1 as DFQATT and CDR2 as SNEGSKA (reference sequence). This CDR3 contains 10 residues. The chain's CDR3 is CSARGNPQYF. The CDR3 region has the DNA TGCAGTGCTAGGGGAAACCCGCAGTACTTC.

This chain uses TRBV18 with TRBJ2-5, with D possibly matching TRBD1 (5 bases). This CDR3 is 14 amino acids long. With 6 bases removed from V and 1 base from J, the gap between germline ends came to 12 bases. Germline CDR1 is KGHSH and CDR2 is LQKENI. The CDR3 DNA follows: TGTGCCAGCTCCCCTTCCGACAGCCAAGAGACCCAGTACTTC. Its translation: CASSPSDSQETQYF.

This rearrangement joins TRBV7-2 to TRBJ1-2, with 7 bases fitting TRBD1. Germline CDR1 and CDR2: SGHTA and FQGNSA. The CDR3 has 13 amino acids. V was pared by 4 bases and J by 9 bases, with 8 bases of the junction left unmatched. The CDR3 here is CASSSTGTVRYTF. The CDR3, as DNA: TGTGCCAGCAGCTCCACAGGGACAGTACGCTACACCTTC.

This chain connects TRBV5-1 to TRBJ1-2; TRBD1 might be the D (5 bases). The V end lost 4 bases, the J end lost 6 bases, and 10 bases lay between the germline ends. Per germline, CDR1 SGHRS and CDR2 YFSETQ. The CDR3 totals 12 residues. This CDR3 reads CASSEGRDGYTF. The CDR3 nucleotides read TGCGCCAGCAGCGAGGGACGGGATGGCTACACCTTC.

V and J are TRBV9 and TRBJ2-2; no definite D call. V lost 5 bases, J lost 9 bases, and 11 bases lay in between. Germline V gene data show CDR1 as SGDLS and CDR2 as YYNGEE. The CDR3 is made up of 12 amino acids. The chain's CDR3 is CASRGLGWELFF. CDR3 in DNA: TGTGCCAGCAGAGGTCTTGGGTGGGAGCTGTTTTTT.

The rearrangement joins TRBV5-4 to TRBJ1-1, with unresolved D. The CDR3 has 13 residues. The V and J ends lost 3 bases and 7 bases respectively, with 13 bases between them. The germline V gene encodes CDR1 SGHNT and CDR2 YYREEE (reference sequence). The CDR3 region has the DNA TGTGCCAGCAGCTCGCCCGCGGGTGATGAAGCTTTCTTT. Protein: CASSSPAGDEAFF.

The rearrangement links TRBV28 to TRBJ1-5; D unclear. Trimming removed 5 bases from V and 9 bases from J, with 11 bases in between. The CDR3 extends over 12 amino acids. The germline gives CDR1 MDHEN, CDR2 SYDVKM. CDR3 coding DNA: TGTGCCAGCAGTCCGACCGGGTGGCCCCAGCATTTT. This encodes CASSPTGWPQHF. Using reference TRBV28 and TRBJ1-5 for the parts outside the CDR3, the full variable domain is DVKVTQSSRYLVKRTGEKVFLECVQDMDHENMFWYRQDPGLGLRLIYFSYDVKMKEKGDIPEGYSVSREKKERFSLILESASTNQTSMYLCASSPTGWPQHFGDGTRLSIL.

There are a few counts of this clone. V usage is TRBV5-1 and J usage is TRBJ1-1; D is unclear. V lost 0 bases to trimming and J lost 0 bases, with 12 bases between them. From germline, CDR1 is SGHRS and CDR2 YFSETQ. There are 16 residues in the CDR3. Here the CDR3 DNA reads TGCGCCAGCAGCTTGGGGGAGGATAGTGTGAACACTGAAGCTTTCTTT. Protein product: CASSLGEDSVNTEAFF. The entire variable domain, with the rest obtained from reference TRBV5-1 and TRBJ1-1, is as follows: KAGVTQTPRYLIKTRGQQVTLSCSPISGHRSVSWYQQTPGQGLQFLFEYFSETQRNKGNFPGRFSGRQFSNSRSEMNVSTLELGDSALYLCASSLGEDSVNTEAFFGQGTRLTVV.

This clone was counted a single time. The chain joins TRBV30 to TRBJ2-3, with D hard to call. CDR1 is GTSNPN, CDR2 SVGIG, per germline (reference sequence). The V and J ends lost 1 base and 5 bases respectively, with 7 bases between them. The CDR3 extends over 12 amino acids. This CDR3 reads CAWSASQDTQYF. In DNA form, the CDR3 reads TGTGCCTGGAGTGCCTCTCAAGATACGCAGTATTTT.

The V and J genes are TRBV28 and TRBJ2-5; D ambiguous. CDR1 MDHEN and CDR2 SYDVKM come from the germline V gene. The CDR3 sequence is 15 residues long. V lost 6 bases and J 0 bases, leaving 14 bases between the germline ends. CDR3 residues: CASSLRLGNQETQYF. CDR3 DNA sequence: TGTGCCAGCAGCCTAAGGCTAGGGAACCAAGAGACCCAGTACTTC.

The J gene is TRBJ2-1, the V gene TRBV18; 8 bases fit TRBD2. Germline loops: CDR1 KGHSH, CDR2 LQKENI. CDR3 size: 16 residues. Trimming cost V 4 bases and J 3 bases; bases outside gene matches: 8. This CDR3 is CASSRAGTRGYNEQFF. The CDR3 coding sequence is TGTGCCAGCTCACGGGCCGGGACTAGGGGCTACAATGAGCAGTTCTTC.

Only one count was recorded for this clone. The CDR3 DNA follows: TGTGCCAGCAGCTTAACGGGAGGACAGCCTGGCTACACCTTC. Its protein is CASSLTGGQPGYTF. The V and J genes are TRBV7-3 and TRBJ1-2, with D possibly TRBD1 on 6 matching bases. Trimming took off 0 bases at V and 7 bases at J, with 12 bases between the two ends. The CDR3 extends over 14 amino acids. The germline V gene has CDR1 SGHTA and CDR2 FQGTGA.

The gene calls are TRBV7-6 and TRBJ2-1; unclear D gene. From germline, CDR1 is SGHVS and CDR2 FNYEAQ. The CDR3 is 13 residues long. V was clipped by 2 bases and J by 6 bases, with 8 bases between them. CDR3 sequence reads: CASSLSGFNEQFF. The CDR3 DNA reads TGTGCCAGCAGCTTATCCGGATTCAATGAGCAGTTCTTC.

The rearrangement links TRBV9 to TRBJ2-3; 10 bases align to TRBD2. CDR3 size: 16 residues. Germline V gene lookup returns CDR1 SGDLS and CDR2 YYNGEE. The ends lost 5 bases at V and 2 bases at J; junction bases unmatched: 8. The chain's CDR3 is CASSIASGRFTDTQYF. In nucleotides, the CDR3 is TGTGCCAGCAGTATTGCTAGCGGGAGATTCACAGATACGCAGTATTTT.

The chain's CDR3 is CASSQDWGREPGYTF. The CDR3 coding sequence is TGCGCCAGCAGCCAAGATTGGGGTCGGGAGCCGGGCTACACCTTC. The V gene is TRBV4-3, the J gene TRBJ1-2; D is uncertain. V lost 0 bases, J lost 8 bases, and 16 bases lay in between. This CDR3 contains 15 residues. Germline CDR1 is LGHNA and CDR2 is YSLEER.

CDR3 protein: CASSYGRAGNTIYF. The CDR3, as DNA: TGTGCCAGCAGTTACGGGCGGGCTGGAAACACCATATATTTT. The chain is built from TRBV6-6 and TRBJ1-3; D is unresolved. The V gene lost 2 bases and the J gene lost 2 bases, with 7 bases spanning the gap. This CDR3 is built from 14 residues. Germline V gives CDR1 MNHNY, CDR2 SVGAGI (reference sequence).

In this sample, this clone turned up a few times. The V gene is TRBV2, the J gene TRBJ1-5; the D is unclear. The V and J ends lost 5 bases and 2 bases respectively, with 10 bases between them. CDR1 is SNHLY, CDR2 FYNNEI, per germline. The CDR3 runs 14 residues. CDR3 sequence reads: CASSLLRGNQPQHF. For the CDR3, the DNA is TGTGCCAGCAGTTTACTGAGGGGCAATCAGCCCCAGCATTTT.

V is TRBV15 and J is TRBJ1-3; 10 bases are a match to TRBD1. The V gene end was trimmed by 2 bases and the J gene end by 4 bases; junction bases not matched to a gene: 5. The CDR3 spans 16 residues. Germline V CDR1 and CDR2: LNHNV, YYDKDF (reference sequence). DNA for the CDR3: TGTGCCACCAGCAGAATAGACAGGGGGCTCGGAAACACCATATATTTT. It is translated as CATSRIDRGLGNTIYF.

In the case of this clone: This specimen includes other DNA sequences encoding the same CDR3. The gene calls are TRBV28 and TRBJ2-7; D call uncertain. The CDR3 loop spans 12 amino acids. Germline V gene lookup returns CDR1 MDHEN and CDR2 SYDVKM. Trimming removed 6 bases from V and 2 bases from J, with 8 bases in between. DNA for the CDR3: TGTGCCAGCAGCCTAGTGACCTACGAGCAGTACTTC. This gives the protein CASSLVTYEQYF.

The genes are TRBV18 and TRBJ1-1; the D gene is possibly TRBD1 (6 bases). V lost 4 bases, J lost 7 bases, and 13 bases lay in between. CDR3 length: 13 amino acids. Germline CDR1 and CDR2: KGHSH and LQKENI. The CDR3 bases are TGTGCCAGCTCACTTGACAGGACCTATGAAGCTTTCTTT. Protein product: CASSLDRTYEAFF.

The J gene is TRBJ2-1, the V gene TRBV7-3; tentative D call: TRBD1 (6 bases). The CDR3 has 14 amino acids. Trimming stripped 5 bases from V and 3 bases from J, with 11 bases between. Germline CDR1 reads SGHTA; CDR2 reads FQGTGA. The CDR3 spells CASSPTGHYNEQFF. The CDR3 coding sequence is TGTGCCAGCAGCCCCACGGGACACTACAATGAGCAGTTCTTC.

This clone was recorded once. The chain couples TRBV27 to TRBJ2-3; TRBD2 agrees at 12 bases. V dropped 3 bases and J dropped 6; count of bases not matched to a gene: 4. The CDR3 totals 15 residues. Germline V gives CDR1 MNHEY, CDR2 SMNVEV (reference sequence). The CDR3 sequence: CASSLTSGSWDTQYF. CDR3 bases: TGTGCCAGCAGTTTGACTAGCGGGAGTTGGGATACGCAGTATTTT.